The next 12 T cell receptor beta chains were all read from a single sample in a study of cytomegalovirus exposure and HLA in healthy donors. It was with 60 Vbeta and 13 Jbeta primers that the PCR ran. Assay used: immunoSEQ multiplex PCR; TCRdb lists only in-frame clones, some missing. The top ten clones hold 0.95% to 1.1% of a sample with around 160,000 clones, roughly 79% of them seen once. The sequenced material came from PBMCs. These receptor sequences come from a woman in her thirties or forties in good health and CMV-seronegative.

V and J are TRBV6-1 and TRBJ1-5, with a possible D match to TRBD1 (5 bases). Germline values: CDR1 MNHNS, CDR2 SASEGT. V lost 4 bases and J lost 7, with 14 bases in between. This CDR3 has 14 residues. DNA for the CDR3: TGTGCCAGCAGTGCCCCGGGGGGGTACCAGCCCCAGCATTTT. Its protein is CASSAPGGYQPQHF.

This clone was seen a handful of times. The CDR3 is CASSQASQGTTEAFF. In DNA, the CDR3 is TGCGCCAGCAGCCAAGCTTCACAGGGGACGACTGAAGCTTTCTTT. The J gene is TRBJ1-1, the V gene TRBV4-1; 7 positions agree with TRBD1. Germline V gene data show CDR1 as MGHRA and CDR2 as YSYEKL. CDR3 length: 15 amino acids. The V and J ends lost 1 base and 5 bases, in that order; junction bases with no gene match: 7.

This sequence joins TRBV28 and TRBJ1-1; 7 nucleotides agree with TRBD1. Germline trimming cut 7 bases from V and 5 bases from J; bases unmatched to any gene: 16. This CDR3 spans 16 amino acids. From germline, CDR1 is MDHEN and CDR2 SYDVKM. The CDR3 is CASTYHPGQRRTEAFF. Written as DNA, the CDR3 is TGTGCCAGCACCTACCACCCGGGACAGAGAAGGACTGAAGCTTTCTTT.

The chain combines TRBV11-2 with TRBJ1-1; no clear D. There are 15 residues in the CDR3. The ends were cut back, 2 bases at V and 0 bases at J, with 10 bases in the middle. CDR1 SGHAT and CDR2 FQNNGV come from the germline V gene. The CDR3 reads CASSLLGGMNTEAFF. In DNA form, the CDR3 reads TGTGCCAGCAGCTTATTAGGAGGGATGAACACTGAAGCTTTCTTT.

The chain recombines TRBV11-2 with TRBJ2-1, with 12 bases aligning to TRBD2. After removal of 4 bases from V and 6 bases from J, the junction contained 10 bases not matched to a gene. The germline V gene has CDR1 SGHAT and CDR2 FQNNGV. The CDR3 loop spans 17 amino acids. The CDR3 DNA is TGTGCCAGCAGCTCGAGACTAGCGGGAGATGTTGGCAATGAGCAGTTCTTC. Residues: CASSSRLAGDVGNEQFF.

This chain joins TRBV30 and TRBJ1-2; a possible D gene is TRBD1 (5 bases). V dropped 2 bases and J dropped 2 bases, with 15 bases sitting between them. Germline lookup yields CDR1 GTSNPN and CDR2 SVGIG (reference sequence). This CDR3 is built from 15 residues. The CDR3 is CAWSKGKGENYGYTF. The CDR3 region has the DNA TGTGCCTGGAGTAAGGGAAAAGGGGAAAACTATGGCTACACCTTC. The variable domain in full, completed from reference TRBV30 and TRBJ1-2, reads SQTIHQWPATLVQPVGSPLSLECTVEGTSNPNLYWYRQAAGRGLQLLFYSVGIGQISSEVPQNLSASRPQDRQFILSSKKLLLSDSGFYLCAWSKGKGENYGYTFGSGTRLTVV.

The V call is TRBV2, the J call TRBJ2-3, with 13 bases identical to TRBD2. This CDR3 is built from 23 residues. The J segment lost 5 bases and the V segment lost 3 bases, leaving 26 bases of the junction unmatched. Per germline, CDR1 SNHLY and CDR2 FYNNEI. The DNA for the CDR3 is TGTGCCAGCAGTGATCTGCAAGGGGGACATCGAGGGACTAGCGGGGCTCGTGTAGATACGCAGTATTTT. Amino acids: CASSDLQGGHRGTSGARVDTQYF.

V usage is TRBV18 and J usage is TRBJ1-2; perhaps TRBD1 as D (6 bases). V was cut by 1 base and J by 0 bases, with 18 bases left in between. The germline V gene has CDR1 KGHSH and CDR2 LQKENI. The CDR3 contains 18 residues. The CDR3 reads CASSPQEDSPMANYGYTF. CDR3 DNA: TGTGCCAGCTCACCACAAGAGGACAGCCCGATGGCTAACTATGGCTACACCTTC. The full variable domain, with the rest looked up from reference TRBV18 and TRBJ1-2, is NAGVMQNPRHLVRRRGQEARLRCSPMKGHSHVYWYRQLPEEGLKFMVYLQKENIIDESGMPKERFSAEFPKEGPSILRIQQVVRGDSAAYFCASSPQEDSPMANYGYTFGSGTRLTVV.

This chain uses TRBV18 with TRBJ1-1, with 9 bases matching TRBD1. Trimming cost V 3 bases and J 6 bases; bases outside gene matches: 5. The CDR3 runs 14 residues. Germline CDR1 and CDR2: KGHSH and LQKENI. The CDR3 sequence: CASSPGQGWAEAFF. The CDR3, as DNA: TGTGCCAGCTCACCTGGACAGGGGTGGGCTGAAGCTTTCTTT.

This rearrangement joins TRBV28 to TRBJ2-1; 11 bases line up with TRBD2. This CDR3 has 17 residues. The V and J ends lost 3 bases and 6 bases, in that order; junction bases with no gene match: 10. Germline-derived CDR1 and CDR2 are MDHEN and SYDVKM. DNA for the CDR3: TGTGCCAGCAGTTTCTCATCCGGACTAGCGGGCTCCAATGAGCAGTTCTTC. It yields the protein CASSFSSGLAGSNEQFF.

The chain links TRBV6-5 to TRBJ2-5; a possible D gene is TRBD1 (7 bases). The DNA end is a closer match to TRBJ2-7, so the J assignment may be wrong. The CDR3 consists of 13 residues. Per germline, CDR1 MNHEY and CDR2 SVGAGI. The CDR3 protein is CASKQGRTYEQYF. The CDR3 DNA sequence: TGTGCCAGCAAACAGGGGAGGACCTACGAGCAGTACTTC.

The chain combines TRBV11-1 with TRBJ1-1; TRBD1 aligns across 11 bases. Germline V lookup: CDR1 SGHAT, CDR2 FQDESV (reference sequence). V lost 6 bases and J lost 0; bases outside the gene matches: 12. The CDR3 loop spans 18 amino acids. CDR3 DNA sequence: TGTGCCAGCAGTCGGAGACCGGGACAGGGGGTTGTGAACACTGAAGCTTTCTTT. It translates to CASSRRPGQGVVNTEAFF.